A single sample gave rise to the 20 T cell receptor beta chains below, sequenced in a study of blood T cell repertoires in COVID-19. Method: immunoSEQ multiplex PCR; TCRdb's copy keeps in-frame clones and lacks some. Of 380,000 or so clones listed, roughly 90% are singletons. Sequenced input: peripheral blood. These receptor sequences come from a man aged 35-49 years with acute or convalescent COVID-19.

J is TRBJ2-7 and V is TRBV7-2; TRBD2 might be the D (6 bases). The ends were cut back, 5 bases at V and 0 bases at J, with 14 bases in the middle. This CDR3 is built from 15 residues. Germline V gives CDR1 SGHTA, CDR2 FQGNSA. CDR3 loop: CASSPIAVRSYEQYF. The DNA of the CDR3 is TGTGCCAGCAGCCCTATAGCGGTTCGCTCCTACGAGCAGTACTTC.

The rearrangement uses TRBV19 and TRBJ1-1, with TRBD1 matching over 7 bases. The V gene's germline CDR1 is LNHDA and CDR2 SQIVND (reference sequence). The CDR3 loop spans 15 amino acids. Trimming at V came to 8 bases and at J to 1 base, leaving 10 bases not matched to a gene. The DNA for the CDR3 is TGTGCCAGTTTACGGAGGGACAGCTGGAACACTGAAGCTTTCTTT. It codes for CASLRRDSWNTEAFF.

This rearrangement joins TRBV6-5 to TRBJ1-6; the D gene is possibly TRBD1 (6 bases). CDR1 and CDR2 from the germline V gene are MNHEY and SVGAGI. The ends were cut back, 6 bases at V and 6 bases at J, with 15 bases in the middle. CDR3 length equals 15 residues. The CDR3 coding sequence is TGTGCCAGCAGCCCCGGAAGGACAGTTAATTCACCCCTCCACTTT. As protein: CASSPGRTVNSPLHF.

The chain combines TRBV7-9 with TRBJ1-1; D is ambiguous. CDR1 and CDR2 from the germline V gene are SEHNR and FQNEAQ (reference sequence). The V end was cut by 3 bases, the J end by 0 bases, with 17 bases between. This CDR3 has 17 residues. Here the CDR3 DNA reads TGTGCCAGCAGCTTTAGCACATTTCGGGGTGTGAACACTGAAGCTTTCTTT. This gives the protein CASSFSTFRGVNTEAFF.

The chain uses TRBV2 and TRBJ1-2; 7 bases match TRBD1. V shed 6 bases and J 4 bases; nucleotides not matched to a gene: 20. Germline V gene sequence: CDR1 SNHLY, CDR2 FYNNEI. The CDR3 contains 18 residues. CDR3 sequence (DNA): TGTGCCAGCAGCCCGGGGGGGTTACAGGGGCTGGGCCCCTATGGCTACACCTTC. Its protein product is CASSPGGLQGLGPYGYTF.

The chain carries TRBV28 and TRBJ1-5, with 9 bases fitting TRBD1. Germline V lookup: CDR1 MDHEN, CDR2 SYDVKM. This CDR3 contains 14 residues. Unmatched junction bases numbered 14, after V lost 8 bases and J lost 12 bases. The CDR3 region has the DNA TGTGCCAGCCGACCCGGACAGGGGCCGGGCAACCAGCATTTT. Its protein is CASRPGQGPGNQHF.

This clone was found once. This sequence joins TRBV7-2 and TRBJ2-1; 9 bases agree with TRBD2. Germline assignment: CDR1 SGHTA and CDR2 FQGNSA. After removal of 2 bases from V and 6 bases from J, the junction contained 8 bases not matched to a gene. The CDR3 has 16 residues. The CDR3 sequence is CASSLSAGGMRNEQFF. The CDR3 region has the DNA TGTGCCAGCAGCTTATCAGCGGGAGGAATGCGCAATGAGCAGTTCTTC.

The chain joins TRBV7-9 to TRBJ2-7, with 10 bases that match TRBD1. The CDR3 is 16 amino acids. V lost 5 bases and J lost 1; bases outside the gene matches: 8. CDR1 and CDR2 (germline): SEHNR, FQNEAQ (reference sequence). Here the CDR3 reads CASSKWGQGTSYEQYF. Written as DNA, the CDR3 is TGTGCCAGCAGCAAGTGGGGACAGGGGACGTCCTACGAGCAGTACTTC.

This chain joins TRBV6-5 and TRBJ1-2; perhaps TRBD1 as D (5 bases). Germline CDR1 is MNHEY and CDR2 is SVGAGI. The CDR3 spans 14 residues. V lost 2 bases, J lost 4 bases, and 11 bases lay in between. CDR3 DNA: TGTGCCAGCAGTTACGAAGGGGAAGCCTATGGCTACACCTTC. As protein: CASSYEGEAYGYTF.

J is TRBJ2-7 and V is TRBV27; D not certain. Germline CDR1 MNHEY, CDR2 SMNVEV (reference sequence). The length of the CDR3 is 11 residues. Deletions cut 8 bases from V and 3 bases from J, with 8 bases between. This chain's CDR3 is CASSNLYEQYF. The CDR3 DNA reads TGTGCCAGCTCTAACCTCTACGAGCAGTACTTC.

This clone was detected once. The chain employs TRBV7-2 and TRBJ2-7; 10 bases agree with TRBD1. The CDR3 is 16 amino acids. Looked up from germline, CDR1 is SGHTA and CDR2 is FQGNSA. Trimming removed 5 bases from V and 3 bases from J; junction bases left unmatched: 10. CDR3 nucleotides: TGTGCCAGCAGCCCACCGGGACAGGGGCAGGACTACGAGCAGTACTTC. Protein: CASSPPGQGQDYEQYF.

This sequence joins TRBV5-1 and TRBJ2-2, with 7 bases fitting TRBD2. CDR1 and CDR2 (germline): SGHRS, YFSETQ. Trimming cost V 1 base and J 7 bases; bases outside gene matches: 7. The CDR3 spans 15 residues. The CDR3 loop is CASSLPSGIGGELFF. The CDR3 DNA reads TGCGCCAGCAGCTTGCCTAGCGGTATTGGCGGGGAGCTGTTTTTT.

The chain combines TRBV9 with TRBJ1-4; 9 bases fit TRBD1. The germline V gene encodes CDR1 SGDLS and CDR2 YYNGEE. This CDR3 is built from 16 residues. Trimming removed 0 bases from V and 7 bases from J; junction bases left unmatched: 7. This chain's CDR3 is CASSVGEGQGSEKLFF. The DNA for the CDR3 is TGTGCCAGCAGCGTAGGGGAGGGACAGGGAAGTGAAAAACTGTTTTTT. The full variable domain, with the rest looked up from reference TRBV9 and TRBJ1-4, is DSGVTQTPKHLITATGQRVTLRCSPRSGDLSVYWYQQSLDQGLQFLIQYYNGEERAKGNILERFSAQQFPDLHSELNLSSLELGDSALYFCASSVGEGQGSEKLFFGSGTQLSVL.

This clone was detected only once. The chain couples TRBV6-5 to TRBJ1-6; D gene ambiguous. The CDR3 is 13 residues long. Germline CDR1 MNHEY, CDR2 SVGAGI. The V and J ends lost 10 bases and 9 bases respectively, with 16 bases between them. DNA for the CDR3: TGTGCCACCCGGGCGGGGATCGGTTCACCCCTCCACTTT. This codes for CATRAGIGSPLHF.

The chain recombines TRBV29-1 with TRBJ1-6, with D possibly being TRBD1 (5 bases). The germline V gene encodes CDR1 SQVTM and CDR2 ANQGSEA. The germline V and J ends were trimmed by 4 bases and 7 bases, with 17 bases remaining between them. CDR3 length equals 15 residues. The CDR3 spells CSVGDRRNRNSPLHF. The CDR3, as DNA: TGCAGCGTTGGTGACAGAAGGAATCGCAATTCACCCCTCCACTTT.

The CDR3 DNA reads TGTGCCAGCAGCGCGGGGTGGGAGCAGTACTTC. It translates to CASSAGWEQYF. The rearrangement joins TRBV13 to TRBJ2-7, with a possible D match to TRBD2 (6 bases). Per germline, CDR1 PRHDT and CDR2 FYEKMQ (reference sequence). The V and J ends lost 5 bases and 7 bases respectively, with 9 bases between them. CDR3 size: 11 residues.

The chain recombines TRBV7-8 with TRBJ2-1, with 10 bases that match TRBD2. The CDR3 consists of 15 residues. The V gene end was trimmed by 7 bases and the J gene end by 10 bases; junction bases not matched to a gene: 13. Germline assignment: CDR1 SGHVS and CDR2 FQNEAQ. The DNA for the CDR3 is TGTGCCAGCACCTCGGAGAGCGGGAGGGCCGGAGAGCAGTTCTTC. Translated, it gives CASTSESGRAGEQFF.

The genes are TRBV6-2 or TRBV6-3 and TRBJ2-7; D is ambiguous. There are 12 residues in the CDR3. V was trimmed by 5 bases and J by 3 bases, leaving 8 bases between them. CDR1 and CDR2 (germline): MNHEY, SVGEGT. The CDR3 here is CASSPVDYEQYF. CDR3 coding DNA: TGTGCCAGCAGTCCGGTCGACTACGAGCAGTACTTC.

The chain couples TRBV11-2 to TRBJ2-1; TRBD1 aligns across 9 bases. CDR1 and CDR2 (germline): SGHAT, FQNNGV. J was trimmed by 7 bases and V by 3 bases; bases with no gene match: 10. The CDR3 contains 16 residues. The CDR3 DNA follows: TGTGCCAGCAGCTTGGGAATGACAGGACAGGGGAATGAGCAGTTCTTC. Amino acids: CASSLGMTGQGNEQFF.

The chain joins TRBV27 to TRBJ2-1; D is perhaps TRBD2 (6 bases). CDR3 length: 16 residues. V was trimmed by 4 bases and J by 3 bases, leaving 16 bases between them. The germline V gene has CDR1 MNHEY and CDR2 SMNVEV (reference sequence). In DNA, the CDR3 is TGTGCCAGCAGTTACCTCCTTCGCGGGGACTACAATGAGCAGTTCTTC. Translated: CASSYLLRGDYNEQFF.